This TCR beta chain is from a study of blood T cell repertoires in COVID-19. V was clipped by 4 bases and J by 0 bases; unmatched bases: 6. Per the germline V gene, CDR1 is SGHKS and CDR2 is YYEKEE (reference sequence). The CDR3 totals 16 residues. The data were produced by immunoSEQ multiplex PCR, yet TCRdb's version contains in-frame clones alone and is incomplete. Among about 60,000 clones listed, 70% to 90% were seen once. The TCR was taken from a human donor with active COVID-19. The donor label of this sample is uncertain. The chain uses TRBV5-5 and TRBJ2-3, with 9 bases that match TRBD2. Sequencing input: peripheral blood. The CDR3 is CASSPIAGVSTDTQYF. DNA for the CDR3: TGTGCCAGCAGCCCCATAGCGGGAGTCAGCACAGATACGCAGTATTTT. Full variable domain (remainder filled in from reference TRBV5-5 and TRBJ2-3): DAGVTQSPTHLIKTRGQQVTLRCSPISGHKSVSWYQQVLGQGPQFIFQYYEKEERGRGNFPDRFSARQFPNYSSELNVNALLLGDSALYLCASSPIAGVSTDTQYFGPGTRLTVL.